This T cell receptor beta chain was recovered during a study of CD8 T cells in ankylosing spondylitis. Study outcomes and limitations: The study looked at matched synovial fluid samples from ankylosing spondylitis patients. Disease-linked clones were reported to be significantly enriched there. Reactive arthritis synovial fluid and blood were previously reported to contain some motif variants. Typical of ankylosing spondylitis blood, it appeared, was a TCR beta motif of fewer than 10 highly homologous variants.

Per the germline V gene, CDR1 is SQVTM and CDR2 is ANQGSEA. The CDR3 totals 10 residues. With V trimmed by 8 bases and J by 6 bases, 3 bases remained unmatched. Libraries for TCR beta were made by quantitative 5'-RACE with molecular barcodes. In TCRdb, the 5' RACE reads were re-called with MiXCR into one record per CDR3 protein. The sample has 750,000 to 850,000 distinct CDR3 sequences; about 11% are singletons. As concerns this clonotype: Antigen specificity is unknown.

Sequencing used blood, either unsorted or a sorted T cell fraction (not recorded which). This sequence joins TRBV29-1 and TRBJ1-1; 7 positions agree with TRBD1. This TCR was recovered from a male donor with ankylosing spondylitis. The CDR3 spells CSPGQAEAFF. The DNA for the CDR3 is TGCAGCCCAGGACAGGCTGAAGCTTTCTTT.